The sequence of this T cell receptor (beta chain) was determined in a study of post-analysis software for immune sequencing data. Across the whole study: In terms of disease course, relapsing-remitting, secondary progressive and progressive-relapsing multiple sclerosis were included.

The TCR beta cDNA libraries carried unique molecular identifiers. One entry per CDR3 protein, called by TCRdb with MiXCR from the PCR reads. This table has some 190,000 distinct CDR3 sequences, approximately 29% appearing once. Worth noting for this clonotype: Its antigen is currently unknown. Its ends do not fully match the called genes, so a read error is possible.

This CDR3 spans 14 amino acids. The study, taken as a whole, reports: Versus controls, multiple sclerosis patients showed significantly lower diversity (normalized Chao1). Comparison of patients with controls showed 4 to 6 TRBV segments more frequent in patients, TRBV5-6, TRBV5-1 and TRBV20-1 among them.

The gene calls are TRBV12-3 or TRBV12-4 and TRBJ1-2, with 7 positions matching TRBD1. This TCR derives from a girl aged 2-17 years with multiple sclerosis. The sample consisted of blood. CDR3: CAGSLVDRAYGYTF. CDR3 in DNA: TGTGCCGGCAGTTTAGTTGACAGGGCTTATGGCTACACCTTC.